What follows describes a single T cell receptor (beta chain). One entry per CDR3 protein, called by TCRdb with MiXCR from the reads. The sample holds under 250,000 distinct CDR3 sequences, more than 25% seen once. These data come from a study of kidney transplant recipient with SARS-CoV-2 infection. This clonotype was obtained from a male patient between 25 and 39 years old who had COVID-19 and was a kidney transplant recipient. T cells may partly derive from the graft donor. The sequences come from a blood sample, collected at baseline and around day 110 from a kidney transplant recipient.

The CDR3 DNA sequence: TGTGCCAGCAGCTTAGTCCTGGACAGGGGGCGAGGGGACACTGAAGCTTTCTTT. This codes for CASSLVLDRGRGDTEAFF. This chain links TRBV7-9 with TRBJ1-1; 11 positions agree with TRBD1. The CDR3 contains 18 residues. Trimming at V came to 1 base and at J to 3 bases, leaving 10 bases not matched to a gene. Germline V lookup: CDR1 SEHNR, CDR2 FQNEAQ (reference sequence).